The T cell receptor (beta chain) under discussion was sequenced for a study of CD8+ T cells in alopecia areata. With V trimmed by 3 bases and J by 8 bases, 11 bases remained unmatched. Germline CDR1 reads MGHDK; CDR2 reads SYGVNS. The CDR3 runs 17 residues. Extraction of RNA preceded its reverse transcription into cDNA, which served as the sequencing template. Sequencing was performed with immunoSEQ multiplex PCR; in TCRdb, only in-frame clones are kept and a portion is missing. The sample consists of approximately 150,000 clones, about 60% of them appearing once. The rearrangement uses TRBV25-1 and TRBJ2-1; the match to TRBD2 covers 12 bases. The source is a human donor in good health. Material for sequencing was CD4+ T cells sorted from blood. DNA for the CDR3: TGTGCCAGCAGTGATTCCAGGACTAGCGGGATTGGCGATGAGCAGTTCTTC. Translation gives CASSDSRTSGIGDEQFF.